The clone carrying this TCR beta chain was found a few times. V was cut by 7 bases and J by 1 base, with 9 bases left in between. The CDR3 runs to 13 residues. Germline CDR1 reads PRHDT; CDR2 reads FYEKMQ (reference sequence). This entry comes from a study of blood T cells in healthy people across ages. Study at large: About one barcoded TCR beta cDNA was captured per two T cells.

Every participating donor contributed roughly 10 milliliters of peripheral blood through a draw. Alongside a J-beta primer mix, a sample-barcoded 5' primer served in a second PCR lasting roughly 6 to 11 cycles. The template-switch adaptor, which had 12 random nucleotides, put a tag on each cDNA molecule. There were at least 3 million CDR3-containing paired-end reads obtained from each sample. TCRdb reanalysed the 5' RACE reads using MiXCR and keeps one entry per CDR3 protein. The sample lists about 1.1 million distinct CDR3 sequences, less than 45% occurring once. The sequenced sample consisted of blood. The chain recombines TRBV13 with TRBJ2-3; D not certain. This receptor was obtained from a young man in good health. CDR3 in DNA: TGTGCCAGCACCTTCGCTCGCACAGATACGCAGTATTTT. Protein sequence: CASTFARTDTQYF.